These 31 T cell receptor beta chains were sequenced from one sample in a study of immune heterogeneity within non-small cell lung tumors. At around 600 ng per sample, bulk tumor genomic DNA provided the template. Spaced far apart, several biopsies were taken from each primary tumor during surgery. Curative surgical treatment was performed in patients who had newly diagnosed, untreated non-small cell lung cancer. Multiplex PCR (32 V and 13 J primers) was used to amplify the TCR beta CDR3. In TCRdb, the multiplex PCR reads were re-called with MiXCR into one record per CDR3 protein. The table shows several thousand distinct CDR3 sequences, with 45% to 55% occurring only once. Source material: lung tumor tissue. These receptor sequences come from a man between 65 and 80 years old with non-small cell lung cancer.

This rearrangement joins TRBV12-3 or TRBV12-4 to TRBJ2-5; TRBD2 agrees at 9 bases. The CDR3 length is 16 residues. V lost 5 bases and J lost 0; bases outside the gene matches: 7. The CDR3 reads CASSGGLAGNQETQYF. CDR3 bases: TGTGCCAGCAGTGGGGGGCTAGCGGGGAACCAAGAGACCCAGTACTTC.

The chain couples TRBV15 to TRBJ1-2; D possibly corresponds to TRBD1 (6 bases). The V gene lost 0 bases and the J gene lost 6 bases, with 8 bases spanning the gap. Looked up from germline, CDR1 is LNHNV and CDR2 is YYDKDF (reference sequence). CDR3 length: 13 amino acids. In DNA, the CDR3 is TGTGCCACCAGCAGAGATGCAGGGGATGGCTACACCTTC. Translated, it gives CATSRDAGDGYTF.

This clonotype was picked up a small number of times. This rearrangement joins TRBV6-1 to TRBJ1-4; 11 positions match TRBD1. The length of the CDR3 is 17 residues. Trimming removed 6 bases from V and 10 bases from J; junction bases left unmatched: 16. Germline V gene sequence: CDR1 MNHNS, CDR2 SASEGT. DNA for the CDR3: TGTGCCAGCAGCCCCCCCGGAGGGACAGGGGGGCCCGCAAAACTGTTTTTT. Its translation is CASSPPGGTGGPAKLFF.

The V and J genes are TRBV20-1 and TRBJ1-6, with D unclear. V lost 3 bases to trimming and J lost 7 bases, with 16 bases between them. CDR3 size: 15 residues. Germline V CDR1 and CDR2: DFQATT, SNEGSKA (reference sequence). CDR3 loop: CSARTGIVWNSPLHF. For the CDR3, the DNA is TGCAGTGCTAGGACTGGGATTGTTTGGAATTCACCCCTCCACTTT.

A few counts support this clonotype. Here the CDR3 reads CSAFKNTGELFF. In nucleotides, the CDR3 is TGCAGTGCGTTCAAGAACACCGGGGAGCTGTTTTTT. This chain links TRBV20-1 with TRBJ2-2, with unresolved D. Looked up from germline, CDR1 is DFQATT and CDR2 is SNEGSKA (reference sequence). Trimming cost V 6 bases and J 1 base, with 6 bases left between them. CDR3 length: 12 residues.

The chain is built from TRBV24-1 and TRBJ2-1; D gene unclear. Germline CDR1 is KGHDR and CDR2 is SFDVKD. The CDR3 sequence is 12 residues long. V was cut by 11 bases and J by 6 bases, with 13 bases left in between. The CDR3 loop reads CASGPPGNEQFF. The CDR3 DNA is TGTGCCAGCGGTCCCCCAGGCAATGAGCAGTTCTTC.

CDR3 sequence: CSVGGTGSRDQPQHF. DNA of the CDR3: TGCAGCGTTGGGGGGACAGGTTCACGCGATCAGCCCCAGCATTTT. The chain uses TRBV29-1 and TRBJ1-5; 8 nucleotides agree with TRBD1. Germline V lookup: CDR1 SQVTM, CDR2 ANQGSEA. Unmatched junction bases numbered 10, after V lost 4 bases and J lost 5 bases. This CDR3 region has 15 residues.

The rearrangement joins TRBV20-1 to TRBJ1-4; 10 bases agree with TRBD1. The germline gives CDR1 DFQATT, CDR2 SNEGSKA (reference sequence). The V and J ends lost 0 bases and 8 bases, in that order; junction bases with no gene match: 6. This CDR3 is 15 amino acids long. The CDR3 here is CSARDAGTGDEKLFF. The CDR3 nucleotides are TGCAGTGCTAGAGACGCGGGGACAGGGGACGAAAAACTGTTTTTT.

The chain couples TRBV20-1 to TRBJ1-6, with 7 bases fitting TRBD1. The germline CDR1 and CDR2 sequences are DFQATT and SNEGSKA (reference sequence). The CDR3 is 17 residues long. CDR3 amino acids: CREPKLTGKHYNSPLHF. CDR3 bases: TGCAGAGAACCGAAACTGACAGGGAAGCACTATAATTCACCCCTCCACTTT.

V usage is TRBV6-2 or TRBV6-3 and J usage is TRBJ2-2; 16 bases line up with TRBD2. This CDR3 is 17 amino acids long. CDR1 and CDR2 (germline): MNHEY, SVGEGT. V lost 8 bases and J lost 6; bases outside the gene matches: 9. CDR3 sequence reads: CASAGTSGGAIAGELFF. DNA for the CDR3: TGTGCCAGCGCCGGGACTAGCGGGGGGGCGATCGCCGGGGAGCTGTTTTTT.

Only one count was recorded for this clonotype. The chain combines TRBV6-2 or TRBV6-3 with TRBJ2-2; D possibly uses TRBD1 or TRBD2 (6 bases each). Looked up from germline, CDR1 is MNHEY and CDR2 is SVGEGT. The CDR3 has 15 residues. Trimming pared 6 bases from V and 0 bases from J, leaving 11 bases between. CDR3 coding DNA: TGTGCCAGCAGCAGAGGGGGGCCGAACACCGGGGAGCTGTTTTTT. Translating gives CASSRGGPNTGELFF.

This sequence joins TRBV5-1 and TRBJ2-7; TRBD2 matches at 11 bases. CDR1 and CDR2 from the germline V gene are SGHRS and YFSETQ. The CDR3 is made up of 15 amino acids. Losses at the gene ends were 3 bases for V and 5 bases for J; bases not matched to a gene: 7. CDR3 sequence (DNA): TGCGCCAGCAGCTCCCCGACTAGCGGGATCCACGAGCAGTACTTC. Protein: CASSSPTSGIHEQYF.

The V call is TRBV7-9, the J call TRBJ2-7; 14 bases agree with TRBD2. V was clipped by 5 bases and J by 6 bases; unmatched bases: 3. Germline CDR1 SEHNR, CDR2 FQNEAQ (reference sequence). CDR3 length: 14 residues. The CDR3 nucleotides are TGTGCCAGCAGCGCCGGGACTAGCGGGAGCGAGCAGTACTTC. Encoded protein: CASSAGTSGSEQYF. Looking up the rest from reference TRBV7-9 and TRBJ2-7 gives the full variable domain: DTGVSQNPRHKITKRGQNVTFRCDPISEHNRLYWYRQTLGQGPEFLTYFQNEAQLEKSRLLSDRFSAERPKGSFSTLEIQRTEQGDSAMYLCASSAGTSGSEQYFGPGTRLTVT.

The chain joins TRBV2 to TRBJ2-7; 8 nucleotides match TRBD1. The V segment lost 6 bases and the J segment 3 bases; nucleotides outside the gene matches: 7. CDR1 and CDR2 (germline): SNHLY, FYNNEI. The CDR3 covers 14 residues. CDR3 region: CASRADRGGYEQYF. As DNA, the CDR3 is TGTGCCAGCAGGGCCGACAGGGGCGGCTACGAGCAGTACTTC.

This rearrangement joins TRBV7-8 to TRBJ1-6, with no clear D. This CDR3 is built from 13 residues. Germline CDR1 and CDR2: SGHVS and FQNEAQ. V gave up 4 bases and J gave up 5 bases, with 6 bases separating them. For the CDR3, the DNA is TGTGCCAGCAGCTACAGAAATAATTCACCCCTCCACTTT. It yields the protein CASSYRNNSPLHF.

V is TRBV11-2 and J is TRBJ1-6; possible D gene TRBD1, 6 bases. CDR1 and CDR2 from the germline V gene are SGHAT and FQNNGV. CDR3 size: 15 residues. Between the trimmed V and J ends, which lost 5 bases and 7 bases, there was a span of 15 bases. In DNA, the CDR3 is TGTGCCAGCAGCCCGTCGAGGGGGTCGAATTCACCCCTCCACTTT. Amino acid sequence: CASSPSRGSNSPLHF. The full variable domain, completed using reference TRBV11-2 and TRBJ1-6, is EAGVAQSPRYKIIEKRQSVAFWCNPISGHATLYWYQQILGQGPKLLIQFQNNGVVDDSQLPKDRFSAERLKGVDSTLKIQPAKLEDSAVYLCASSPSRGSNSPLHFGNGTRLTVT.

The CDR3 nucleotides are TGTGCCAGCAGCTTGGGACTAGCGGGAGGGCCCTCCTACAATGAGCAGTTCTTC. Its protein is CASSLGLAGGPSYNEQFF. The chain recombines TRBV9 with TRBJ2-1; 16 nucleotides agree with TRBD2. Germline values: CDR1 SGDLS, CDR2 YYNGEE. The CDR3 has 18 residues. Trimming cost V 4 bases and J 0 bases; bases outside gene matches: 4.

This clonotype was detected once. The chain links TRBV12-3 or TRBV12-4 to TRBJ1-1; D remains ambiguous. Trimming removed 3 bases from V and 4 bases from J, with 6 bases in between. The CDR3 runs to 12 residues. The CDR3 nucleotides read TGTGCCAGCAGTTTGTCGGTCACTGAAGCTTTCTTT. This codes for CASSLSVTEAFF.

This clonotype was counted a few times. J is TRBJ2-7 and V is TRBV30, with 7 bases fitting TRBD1. Germline V gene lookup returns CDR1 GTSNPN and CDR2 SVGIG (reference sequence). The trim removed 0 bases at V and 4 bases at J, leaving 6 bases unmatched. The CDR3 is 14 residues long. The CDR3 region has the DNA TGTGCCTGGAGTGTACCGGGCAGGGGGTACGAGCAGTACTTC. This encodes CAWSVPGRGYEQYF.

V usage is TRBV20-1 and J usage is TRBJ2-1; TRBD2 agrees at 9 bases. CDR1 is DFQATT and CDR2 is SNEGSKA in the germline V gene (reference sequence). V lost 2 bases, J lost 4 bases, and 6 bases stayed unmatched. The CDR3 totals 15 residues. CDR3 DNA sequence: TGCAGTGCTAGACCCGGGCTAGCGGGATACAATGAGCAGTTCTTC. Encoded protein: CSARPGLAGYNEQFF.

This clonotype was seen only once. The chain employs TRBV6-1 and TRBJ1-3; D not resolved. Germline CDR1 is MNHNS and CDR2 is SASEGT. V lost 2 bases, J lost 2 bases, and 13 bases lay in between. The CDR3 is made up of 16 amino acids. In nucleotides, the CDR3 is TGTGCCAGCAGTGAACGGCCCGCTCAGACTGGAAACACCATATATTTT. Translated: CASSERPAQTGNTIYF.

This clonotype was picked up a small number of times. V gene TRBV28 combines with J gene TRBJ2-3, with TRBD2 matching over 11 bases. Germline CDR1 is MDHEN and CDR2 is SYDVKM. J was trimmed by 5 bases and V by 6 bases; bases with no gene match: 13. CDR3 length: 17 residues. The CDR3 DNA reads TGTGCCAGCAGGCTCAGACATAGCGGGAGGGGACGAGATACGCAGTATTTT. This encodes CASRLRHSGRGRDTQYF. Filled out from reference TRBV28 and TRBJ2-3, the complete variable domain reads DVKVTQSSRYLVKRTGEKVFLECVQDMDHENMFWYRQDPGLGLRLIYFSYDVKMKEKGDIPEGYSVSREKKERFSLILESASTNQTSMYLCASRLRHSGRGRDTQYFGPGTRLTVL.

This clonotype was seen a handful of times. This rearrangement joins TRBV27 to TRBJ2-3, with D perhaps matching TRBD1 (5 bases). V was shortened by 5 bases and J by 0 bases, with 15 bases between the two germline ends. The CDR3 length is 16 residues. CDR1 is MNHEY, CDR2 SMNVEV, per germline (reference sequence). The CDR3 DNA sequence: TGTGCCAGCAGTGTCAGGGCTCCCTCAAGCACAGATACGCAGTATTTT. Translation: CASSVRAPSSTDTQYF.

V usage is TRBV12-3 or TRBV12-4 and J usage is TRBJ2-7; unclear D gene. Trimming removed 6 bases at V and 3 bases at J, with 9 bases between. The CDR3 totals 12 residues. The CDR3 DNA sequence: TGTGCCAGCAGGTTCGACCGCTACGAGCAGTACTTC. This encodes CASRFDRYEQYF.

The table lists this clonotype with a count of one. V usage is TRBV13 and J usage is TRBJ1-2, with TRBD1 identical over 10 bases. The germline V gene encodes CDR1 PRHDT and CDR2 FYEKMQ (reference sequence). With V trimmed by 9 bases and J by 5 bases, 12 bases remained unmatched. The CDR3 totals 15 residues. CDR3 bases: TGTGCCAGTACGGCAAGGGACAGGGGAATATATGGCTACACCTTC. Translated, it gives CASTARDRGIYGYTF. The full variable domain, with the rest looked up from reference TRBV13 and TRBJ1-2, is AAGVIQSPRHLIKEKRETATLKCYPIPRHDTVYWYQQGPGQDPQFLISFYEKMQSDKGSIPDRFSAQQFSDYHSELNMSSLELGDSALYFCASTARDRGIYGYTFGSGTRLTVV.

In its sample, this clonotype was seen a few times. The rearrangement uses TRBV20-1 and TRBJ2-5; D not resolved. V was clipped by 0 bases and J by 0 bases, with 11 bases between them. CDR1 is DFQATT, CDR2 SNEGSKA, per germline (reference sequence). The CDR3 is 15 residues long. The CDR3 loop reads CSARDQPLNQETQYF. In DNA, the CDR3 is TGCAGTGCTAGAGATCAACCTCTAAACCAAGAGACCCAGTACTTC.

The rearrangement uses TRBV11-2 and TRBJ1-6, with D perhaps TRBD1 (5 bases). The V gene's germline CDR1 is SGHAT and CDR2 FQNNGV. The germline V and J ends were trimmed by 1 base and 8 bases, with 12 bases remaining between them. The CDR3 consists of 15 residues. CDR3 region: CASSLAAGPDSPLHF. The DNA for the CDR3 is TGTGCCAGCAGCTTAGCGGCAGGGCCGGATTCACCCCTCCACTTT.

The chain recombines TRBV5-7 with TRBJ2-7, with TRBD1 identical over 7 bases. TRBV5-7 is marked as an open reading frame, function uncertain. CDR3 size: 15 residues. J lost 3 bases, V lost 2 bases, and 8 bases had no gene match. Written as DNA, the CDR3 is TGTGCCAGCAGCTTTAAGGACAGGAGAGACTACGAGCAGTACTTC. This encodes CASSFKDRRDYEQYF.

DNA of the CDR3: TGCAGTGCTAGAGATGCAGGGTCTTCGTACGAGCAGTACTTC. Translating gives CSARDAGSSYEQYF. This chain connects TRBV20-1 to TRBJ2-7, with a possible D match to TRBD1 (5 bases). Germline loops: CDR1 DFQATT, CDR2 SNEGSKA (reference sequence). CDR3 length: 14 amino acids. V dropped 0 bases and J dropped 4 bases, with 13 bases sitting between them.

The chain couples TRBV27 to TRBJ2-1; D remains unclear. Germline V gives CDR1 MNHEY, CDR2 SMNVEV (reference sequence). CDR3 size: 13 residues. V lost 6 bases and J lost 9, with 15 bases in between. DNA for the CDR3: TGTGCCAGCAGCTCTGGTCCGACCAGTGAGCAGTTCTTC. Protein: CASSSGPTSEQFF.

The V call is TRBV9, the J call TRBJ1-1; D may be TRBD1 (6 bases). Germline loops: CDR1 SGDLS, CDR2 YYNGEE. Between the trimmed V and J ends, which lost 7 bases and 8 bases, there was a span of 15 bases. The CDR3 is 12 amino acids. The CDR3 spells CASGEGTGEAFF. The CDR3 region has the DNA TGTGCCAGCGGTGAGGGAACAGGGGAAGCTTTCTTT.